Below are 31 T cell receptor beta chains sequenced from a single sample in a study of shared clonotypes between healthy human individuals. Sequencing used immunoSEQ multiplex PCR; TCRdb keeps in-frame clones, though not all of them. The sample records about 610,000 clones, almost 97% being singletons. The sequencing sample was made of naive CD4+ T cells sorted from blood. Noted subset: CD45RA+ positively selected. The receptors derive from a woman under 40 in good health.

The J gene is TRBJ2-1, the V gene TRBV9; the D gene is possibly TRBD2 (6 bases). V lost 1 base and J 9 bases, leaving 20 bases between the germline ends. In germline, CDR1 is SGDLS, CDR2 YYNGEE. CDR3 length: 16 residues. The CDR3 region is CASSVTHVPLTSEQFF. The CDR3 DNA reads TGTGCCAGCAGCGTAACACACGTACCATTGACTAGTGAGCAGTTCTTC.

This rearrangement joins TRBV28 to TRBJ2-7; TRBD1 matches 7 bases. The V segment lost 4 bases and the J segment 3 bases; nucleotides outside the gene matches: 3. The CDR3 consists of 13 residues. In germline, CDR1 is MDHEN, CDR2 SYDVKM. The CDR3 is CASSSGQFYEQYF. The CDR3 DNA is TGTGCCAGCAGTTCGGGACAGTTCTACGAGCAGTACTTC. The full variable domain, completed using reference TRBV28 and TRBJ2-7, is DVKVTQSSRYLVKRTGEKVFLECVQDMDHENMFWYRQDPGLGLRLIYFSYDVKMKEKGDIPEGYSVSREKKERFSLILESASTNQTSMYLCASSSGQFYEQYFGPGTRLTVT.

V and J are TRBV4-1 and TRBJ1-2, with D possibly matching TRBD1 (6 bases). Trimming left V 1 base short and J 6 bases short, with 27 bases between. Germline assignment: CDR1 MGHRA and CDR2 YSYEKL. CDR3 length equals 19 residues. CDR3 sequence: CASSQVLRPLGQPLHGYTF. In DNA form, the CDR3 reads TGCGCCAGCAGCCAAGTGTTGAGACCCCTAGGACAGCCCCTTCATGGCTACACCTTC.

J is TRBJ1-1 and V is TRBV6-5; no definite D call. Per germline, CDR1 MNHEY and CDR2 SVGAGI. The CDR3 loop spans 13 amino acids. V dropped 5 bases and J dropped 7 bases, with 14 bases sitting between them. CDR3 DNA: TGTGCCAGCAGTAAGTCTCAGAAACTTGAAGCTTTCTTT. It codes for CASSKSQKLEAFF.

V is TRBV5-5 and J is TRBJ2-1, with unresolved D. The V and J ends lost 1 base and 4 bases respectively, with 3 bases between them. This CDR3 has 12 amino acids. In germline, CDR1 is SGHKS, CDR2 YYEKEE (reference sequence). This CDR3 is CASSLRYNEQFF. The CDR3 DNA follows: TGTGCCAGCAGCTTGCGATACAATGAGCAGTTCTTC. The full variable domain, in which reference TRBV5-5 and TRBJ2-1 provide the parts outside the CDR3, is DAGVTQSPTHLIKTRGQQVTLRCSPISGHKSVSWYQQVLGQGPQFIFQYYEKEERGRGNFPDRFSARQFPNYSSELNVNALLLGDSALYLCASSLRYNEQFFGPGTRLTVL.

This chain joins TRBV10-3 and TRBJ1-2, with D unresolved. With 4 bases removed from V and 8 bases from J, the gap between germline ends came to 14 bases. The CDR3 spans 13 residues. Germline assignment: CDR1 ENHRY and CDR2 SYGVKD. CDR3 in DNA: TGTGCCATCAGTGTGGAGGTCCAAGAGGGCTACACCTTC. Encoded protein: CAISVEVQEGYTF.

V is TRBV10-3 and J is TRBJ1-2, with TRBD1 as a possible D gene (6 bases). Germline loops: CDR1 ENHRY, CDR2 SYGVKD. The CDR3 runs 16 residues. V was clipped by 3 bases and J by 1 base, with 15 bases between them. The CDR3 nucleotides read TGTGCCATCAGTGATGGTGGGGGGGCTTATAACTATGGCTACACCTTC. It is translated as CAISDGGGAYNYGYTF.

The J gene is TRBJ2-5, the V gene TRBV29-1; D gene uncertain. V gave up 4 bases and J gave up 0 bases, with 3 bases separating them. The CDR3 extends over 11 amino acids. In germline, CDR1 is SQVTM, CDR2 ANQGSEA. The CDR3 here is CSVAHQETQYF. The CDR3 nucleotides are TGCAGCGTTGCGCACCAAGAGACCCAGTACTTC.

V and J are TRBV11-2 and TRBJ1-1; D remains unclear. The germline V and J ends were trimmed by 5 bases and 7 bases, with 14 bases remaining between them. CDR1 and CDR2 (germline): SGHAT, FQNNGV. The CDR3 length is 13 residues. The DNA for the CDR3 is TGTGCCAGCAGCCCTCTCACCGTCCTTGAAGCTTTCTTT. Translating it yields CASSPLTVLEAFF.

The gene calls are TRBV5-6 and TRBJ2-3, with TRBD2 identical over 8 bases. CDR1 is SGHDT, CDR2 YYEEEE, per germline. Trimming at V came to 2 bases and at J to 2 bases, leaving 4 bases not matched to a gene. The CDR3 contains 15 residues. CDR3 coding DNA: TGTGCCAGCAGCTTCACTAGCGGCCCCACAGATACGCAGTATTTT. It translates to CASSFTSGPTDTQYF. The full variable domain, its missing parts supplied by reference TRBV5-6 and TRBJ2-3, is DAGVTQSPTHLIKTRGQQVTLRCSPKSGHDTVSWYQQALGQGPQFIFQYYEEEERQRGNFPDRFSGHQFPNYSSELNVNALLLGDSALYLCASSFTSGPTDTQYFGPGTRLTVL.

This chain connects TRBV7-9 to TRBJ2-5; D not resolved. Trimming took off 2 bases at V and 4 bases at J, with 11 bases between the two ends. CDR1 SEHNR and CDR2 FQNEAQ come from the germline V gene (reference sequence). The CDR3 is 14 amino acids. This chain's CDR3 is CASSLLVLGETQYF. CDR3 nucleotides: TGTGCCAGCAGCTTACTAGTTTTGGGAGAGACCCAGTACTTC.

CDR3 region: CASTQGTEAFF. CDR3 bases: TGTGCCAGCACGCAGGGCACTGAAGCTTTCTTT. The chain recombines TRBV6-5 with TRBJ1-1; weak D call: TRBD1 (5 bases). The CDR3 totals 11 residues. The germline V gene encodes CDR1 MNHEY and CDR2 SVGAGI. Trimming stripped 7 bases from V and 4 bases from J, with 7 bases between.

This chain links TRBV18 with TRBJ1-1; D is unresolved. This CDR3 has 13 residues. Germline loops: CDR1 KGHSH, CDR2 LQKENI. V was shortened by 2 bases and J by 5 bases, with 9 bases between the two germline ends. The CDR3 nucleotides are TGTGCCAGCTCACCAGGAAGGGAGACTGAAGCTTTCTTT. Translated: CASSPGRETEAFF.

The chain joins TRBV2 to TRBJ1-2, with a weak D call TRBD1 (6 bases). Germline V gene sequence: CDR1 SNHLY, CDR2 FYNNEI. Trimming pared 4 bases from V and 6 bases from J, leaving 12 bases between. This CDR3 contains 13 residues. The CDR3 region is CASSVNREDGYTF. The CDR3 DNA is TGTGCCAGCAGTGTAAACAGGGAAGATGGCTACACCTTC.

This rearrangement joins TRBV2 to TRBJ1-1; D ambiguous. Germline assignment: CDR1 SNHLY and CDR2 FYNNEI. This CDR3 comprises 14 residues. V dropped 4 bases and J dropped 6 bases, with 15 bases sitting between them. The CDR3 bases are TGTGCCAGCAGTGCTTCCGGTTTCGAGGCTGAAGCTTTCTTT. Protein: CASSASGFEAEAFF.

The chain employs TRBV28 and TRBJ2-3, with D tentatively TRBD1 (5 bases). The V and J ends lost 6 bases and 2 bases respectively, with 15 bases between them. CDR3 length: 15 amino acids. The V gene's germline CDR1 is MDHEN and CDR2 SYDVKM. CDR3: CASREDTYNTDTQYF. CDR3 DNA sequence: TGTGCCAGCAGAGAGGACACATACAACACAGATACGCAGTATTTT.

The V and J genes are TRBV5-6 and TRBJ2-2, with D possibly matching TRBD1 (6 bases). Germline V gives CDR1 SGHDT, CDR2 YYEEEE. CDR3 size: 14 residues. Between the trimmed V and J ends, which lost 3 bases and 2 bases, there was a span of 8 bases. CDR3 DNA: TGTGCCAGCAGCTACAGGGCCAACACCGGGGAGCTGTTTTTT. This codes for CASSYRANTGELFF.

The chain has TRBV11-2 and TRBJ2-2; 14 bases are shared with TRBD2. Looked up from germline, CDR1 is SGHAT and CDR2 is FQNNGV. V dropped 3 bases and J dropped 4; count of bases not matched to a gene: 10. CDR3 length: 19 amino acids. Here the CDR3 reads CASSFLQRLAGGGTGELFF. As DNA, the CDR3 is TGTGCCAGCAGCTTTCTCCAGCGACTAGCGGGAGGGGGCACCGGGGAGCTGTTTTTT.

V is TRBV28 and J is TRBJ2-1; D gene ambiguous. V was pared by 3 bases and J by 5 bases, with 14 bases between. The CDR3 consists of 15 residues. The V gene's germline CDR1 is MDHEN and CDR2 SYDVKM. This chain's CDR3 is CASSFVGRKNNEQFF. CDR3 bases: TGTGCCAGCAGTTTTGTCGGCAGGAAGAACAATGAGCAGTTCTTC. Variable domain in full (rest from reference TRBV28 and TRBJ2-1): DVKVTQSSRYLVKRTGEKVFLECVQDMDHENMFWYRQDPGLGLRLIYFSYDVKMKEKGDIPEGYSVSREKKERFSLILESASTNQTSMYLCASSFVGRKNNEQFFGPGTRLTVL.

The rearrangement joins TRBV28 to TRBJ2-3; TRBD2 agrees at 8 bases. V trimming: 7 bases; J trimming: 2 bases; junction bases outside the gene matches: 8. This CDR3 has 15 amino acids. Germline V gene sequence: CDR1 MDHEN, CDR2 SYDVKM. The CDR3: CASNRGRPYTDTQYF. DNA for the CDR3: TGTGCCAGCAATCGCGGGAGGCCTTACACAGATACGCAGTATTTT.

The chain employs TRBV18 and TRBJ2-3; D gene uncertain. This CDR3 spans 14 amino acids. The germline V gene encodes CDR1 KGHSH and CDR2 LQKENI. Trimming removed 7 bases at V and 0 bases at J, with 11 bases between. CDR3: CASLDGASTDTQYF. CDR3 DNA: TGTGCCAGCTTGGACGGAGCTAGCACAGATACGCAGTATTTT.

The V call is TRBV27, the J call TRBJ2-7; possible D gene TRBD1, 6 bases. The V gene's germline CDR1 is MNHEY and CDR2 SMNVEV (reference sequence). This CDR3 has 15 amino acids. V lost 5 bases, J lost 3 bases, and 17 bases lay in between. The CDR3 DNA reads as TGTGCCAGCAGTCTTGGGCAGGGGAGCGGCTACGAGCAGTACTTC. Translated: CASSLGQGSGYEQYF.

The sample holds one count of this clone. This chain uses TRBV11-2 with TRBJ2-5, with D possibly TRBD2 on 5 matching bases. CDR1 and CDR2 (germline): SGHAT, FQNNGV. The CDR3 loop spans 15 amino acids. Trimming took 4 bases from V and 2 from J, leaving 14 bases between them. CDR3 sequence reads: CASSSGSEFQETQYF. The CDR3 nucleotides are TGTGCCAGCAGCTCGGGATCCGAATTTCAAGAGACCCAGTACTTC. Complete variable domain (other parts from reference TRBV11-2 and TRBJ2-5): EAGVAQSPRYKIIEKRQSVAFWCNPISGHATLYWYQQILGQGPKLLIQFQNNGVVDDSQLPKDRFSAERLKGVDSTLKIQPAKLEDSAVYLCASSSGSEFQETQYFGPGTRLLVL.

DNA for the CDR3: TGCGCCAGCAGCCAAGGTGGCACGCGCGGGGACACCATATATTTT. Translated, it gives CASSQGGTRGDTIYF. The chain links TRBV4-1 to TRBJ1-3; D is undetermined. V lost 1 base and J lost 8, with 15 bases in between. The CDR3 extends over 15 amino acids. Germline loops: CDR1 MGHRA, CDR2 YSYEKL.

This clone was recorded once. This chain uses TRBV6-1 with TRBJ2-3; D might be TRBD2 (6 bases). This CDR3 comprises 17 residues. V was shortened by 2 bases and J by 2 bases, with 17 bases between the two germline ends. Germline CDR1 and CDR2: MNHNS and SASEGT. In DNA form, the CDR3 reads TGTGCCAGCAGTGAATTTAAGGCTAGCGAATTCACAGATACGCAGTATTTT. Protein: CASSEFKASEFTDTQYF.

The genes are TRBV30 and TRBJ2-1, with D tentatively TRBD2 (5 bases). With 1 base removed from V and 9 bases from J, the gap between germline ends came to 7 bases. The V gene's germline CDR1 is GTSNPN and CDR2 SVGIG (reference sequence). The CDR3 length is 11 residues. CDR3 sequence: CAWSGGREQFF. The CDR3 DNA follows: TGTGCCTGGAGTGGAGGGCGTGAGCAGTTCTTC.

This rearrangement joins TRBV4-1 to TRBJ1-2, with D hard to call. Germline assignment: CDR1 MGHRA and CDR2 YSYEKL. This CDR3 region has 15 residues. V lost 1 base and J lost 1, with 10 bases in between. The CDR3 sequence: CASSQVITDNYGYTF. In nucleotides, the CDR3 is TGCGCCAGCAGCCAAGTGATAACCGATAACTATGGCTACACCTTC.

This chain connects TRBV19 to TRBJ1-1, with D unresolved. The CDR3 is made up of 13 amino acids. The germline V gene has CDR1 LNHDA and CDR2 SQIVND (reference sequence). With 10 bases removed from V and 4 bases from J, the gap between germline ends came to 16 bases. Here the CDR3 reads CAISPGWGTEAFF. CDR3 bases: TGTGCCATCTCTCCGGGGTGGGGCACTGAAGCTTTCTTT.

The chain recombines TRBV4-1 with TRBJ2-2; 7 nucleotides align to TRBD1. This CDR3 has 16 residues. CDR1 is MGHRA and CDR2 is YSYEKL in the germline V gene. Trimming removed 3 bases from V and 3 bases from J; junction bases left unmatched: 7. The CDR3: CASSQIGGRDTGELFF. The CDR3 DNA reads as TGCGCCAGCAGCCAGATAGGGGGCCGAGACACCGGGGAGCTGTTTTTT.

The gene calls are TRBV6-1 and TRBJ2-7; 8 bases fit TRBD1. This CDR3 has 16 residues. Germline V CDR1 and CDR2: MNHNS, SASEGT. V gave up 4 bases and J gave up 2 bases; unmatched junction bases: 10. The DNA for the CDR3 is TGTGCCAGCAGTGGCCGACAGGGGTGGAAAACCTACGAGCAGTACTTC. Translating it yields CASSGRQGWKTYEQYF.

CDR3 residues: CASSLELAIYEQYF. Written as DNA, the CDR3 is TGCGCCAGCAGCTTGGAGCTAGCGATCTACGAGCAGTACTTC. The V and J genes are TRBV5-1 and TRBJ2-7; D is possibly TRBD2 (6 bases). Germline-derived CDR1 and CDR2 are SGHRS and YFSETQ. The CDR3 has 14 amino acids. V was pared by 0 bases and J by 3 bases, with 10 bases between.